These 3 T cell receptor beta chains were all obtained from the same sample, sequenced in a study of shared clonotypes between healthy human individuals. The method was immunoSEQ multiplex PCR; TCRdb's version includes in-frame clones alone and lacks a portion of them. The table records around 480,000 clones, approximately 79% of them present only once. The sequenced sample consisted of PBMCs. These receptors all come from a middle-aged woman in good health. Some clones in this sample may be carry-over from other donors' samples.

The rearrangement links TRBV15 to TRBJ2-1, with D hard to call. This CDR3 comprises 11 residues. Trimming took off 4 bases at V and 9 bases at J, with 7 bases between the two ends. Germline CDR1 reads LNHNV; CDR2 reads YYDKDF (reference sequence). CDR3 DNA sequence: TGTGCCACCAGCAACCCCACTGAGCAGTTCTTC. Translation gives CATSNPTEQFF.

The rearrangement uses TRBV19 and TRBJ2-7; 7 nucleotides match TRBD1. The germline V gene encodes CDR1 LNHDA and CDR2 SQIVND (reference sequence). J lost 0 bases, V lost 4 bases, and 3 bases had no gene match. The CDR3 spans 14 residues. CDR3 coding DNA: TGTGCCAGTAGTAAGACAGGGCTCTCCTACGAGCAGTACTTC. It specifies CASSKTGLSYEQYF.

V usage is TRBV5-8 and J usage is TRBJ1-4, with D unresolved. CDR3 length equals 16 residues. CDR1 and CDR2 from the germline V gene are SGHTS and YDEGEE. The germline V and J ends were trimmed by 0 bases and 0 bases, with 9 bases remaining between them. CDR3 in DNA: TGTGCCAGCAGCTTGGGGTTGGCCGCAACTAATGAAAAACTGTTTTTT. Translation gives CASSLGLAATNEKLFF.